This T cell receptor (beta chain) is drawn from a study of blood T cell repertoires in COVID-19. Study at large: Samples taken during acute and convalescent COVID-19 were collected in the United States, Italy and Spain. Sample material is recorded as cDNA or gDNA derived from T cells, B-cell-depleted T cells, or PBMCs.

Trimming stripped 6 bases from V and 5 bases from J, with 17 bases between. Germline CDR1 MDHEN, CDR2 SYDVKM. The CDR3 consists of 15 residues. Under the authors' procedure: Researchers report that nucleated cell counts were estimated from reference gene primer amplification. Sequencing was performed with immunoSEQ multiplex PCR; in TCRdb, only in-frame clones are kept and a portion is missing. The DNA gave D and trimming, while V, J and clone size come from that table. Here the sample spans some 94,000 clones, 87% being singletons. Sequencing was carried out using peripheral blood. This clonotype originated in a human donor in a cohort sampled during active COVID-19. This chain joins TRBV28 and TRBJ2-1; possible D gene TRBD2, 5 bases. The CDR3 region has the DNA TGTGCCAGCAGCCCCCTGGGTCCCGGGGACAATGAGCAGTTCTTC. This sequence encodes CASSPLGPGDNEQFF.